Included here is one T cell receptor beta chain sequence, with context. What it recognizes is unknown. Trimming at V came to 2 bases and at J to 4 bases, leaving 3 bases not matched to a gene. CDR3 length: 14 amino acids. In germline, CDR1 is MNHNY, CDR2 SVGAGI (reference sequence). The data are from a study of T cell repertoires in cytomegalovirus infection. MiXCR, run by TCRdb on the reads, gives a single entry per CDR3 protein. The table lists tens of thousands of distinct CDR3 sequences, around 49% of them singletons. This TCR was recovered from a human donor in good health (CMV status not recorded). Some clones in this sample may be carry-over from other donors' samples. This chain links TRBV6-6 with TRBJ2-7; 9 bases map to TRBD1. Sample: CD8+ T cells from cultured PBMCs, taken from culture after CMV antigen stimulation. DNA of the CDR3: TGTGCCAGCAGTTACCGAGGACAGGGGTACGAGCAGTACTTC. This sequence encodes CASSYRGQGYEQYF.